The 20 T cell receptor beta chains listed next were all sequenced from one sample in a study of shared clonotypes between healthy human individuals. CD45RO negativity and positive selection for CCR7 defined naive CD8 cells, a population that excluded terminally differentiated effector memory CD45RA+ cells. Some clones are missing from TCRdb's copy, which holds only in-frame ones; the method was immunoSEQ multiplex PCR. The sample contains about 2.1 million clones, roughly 95% of which appear only once. The material sequenced was naive CD8+ T cells from PBMCs. The receptors stem from a man aged 18 to 35 in good health. Some clones in this sample may be carry-over from other donors' samples.

The chain has TRBV5-5 and TRBJ2-7; 7 bases map to TRBD1. The J segment lost 4 bases and the V segment lost 3 bases, leaving 7 bases of the junction unmatched. Germline CDR1 SGHKS, CDR2 YYEKEE (reference sequence). This CDR3 is built from 14 residues. The CDR3 loop is CASSWDTGDYEQYF. CDR3 DNA sequence: TGTGCCAGCAGCTGGGACACAGGGGATTACGAGCAGTACTTC.

This chain joins TRBV27 and TRBJ2-7; possibly TRBD2 for D (5 bases). The ends were cut back, 2 bases at V and 7 bases at J, with 15 bases in the middle. The CDR3 sequence is 14 residues long. CDR1 is MNHEY, CDR2 SMNVEV, per germline (reference sequence). CDR3 amino acids: CASSLNRTPGEQYF. For the CDR3, the DNA is TGTGCCAGCAGTTTAAATCGGACCCCGGGGGAGCAGTACTTC.

V is TRBV10-2 and J is TRBJ2-5; 10 bases are a match to TRBD2. This CDR3 has 18 amino acids. V was pared by 2 bases and J by 5 bases, with 14 bases of the junction left unmatched. Looked up from germline, CDR1 is WSHSY and CDR2 is SAAADI. CDR3 in DNA: TGCGCCAGCAGTGAGAGACTAGCGGGCGGGCTAGGTATGGAGACCCAGTACTTC. As protein: CASSERLAGGLGMETQYF.

The chain is built from TRBV19 and TRBJ2-7, with a possible D match to TRBD1 (6 bases). CDR3 length equals 14 residues. V gave up 1 base and J gave up 4 bases, with 11 bases separating them. Looked up from germline, CDR1 is LNHDA and CDR2 is SQIVND (reference sequence). CDR3 sequence: CASSIGQGIYEQYF. The CDR3 DNA is TGTGCCAGTAGTATAGGCCAGGGGATTTACGAGCAGTACTTC.

The rearrangement joins TRBV27 to TRBJ2-1; weak D call: TRBD1 (5 bases). The CDR3 length is 14 residues. The ends were cut back, 4 bases at V and 6 bases at J, with 13 bases in the middle. From germline, CDR1 is MNHEY and CDR2 SMNVEV (reference sequence). This CDR3 reads CASSSMGLSNEQFF. CDR3 DNA: TGTGCCAGCAGTTCGATGGGGCTCTCCAATGAGCAGTTCTTC.

The genes are TRBV19 and TRBJ2-4, with a possible D match to TRBD1 (5 bases). The CDR3 length is 12 residues. V shed 9 bases and J shed 15 bases, with 21 bases lying between them. The germline gives CDR1 LNHDA, CDR2 SQIVND (reference sequence). This CDR3 is CASNLKRGLPYF. CDR3 sequence (DNA): TGTGCCAGCAACTTGAAAAGGGGCTTACCGTACTTC.

The rearrangement uses TRBV11-1 and TRBJ2-5, with D perhaps TRBD2 (7 bases). V gave up 6 bases and J gave up 5 bases, with 16 bases separating them. The germline V gene encodes CDR1 SGHAT and CDR2 FQDESV (reference sequence). The CDR3 length is 14 residues. The CDR3 is CASRGGGPLETQYF. CDR3 nucleotides: TGTGCCAGCAGGGGCGGGGGCCCTTTGGAGACCCAGTACTTC.

In this sample, this clone turned up a few times. The chain has TRBV13 and TRBJ1-2, with D perhaps matching TRBD1 (6 bases). The CDR3 covers 14 residues. Germline V CDR1 and CDR2: PRHDT, FYEKMQ (reference sequence). V was clipped by 1 base and J by 7 bases, with 13 bases between them. CDR3 coding DNA: TGTGCCAGCAGCTTAGTCCAGGGGAAGGGTGGCTACACCTTC. Protein: CASSLVQGKGGYTF.

The V and J genes are TRBV29-1 and TRBJ2-5; 10 positions match TRBD2. Germline V lookup: CDR1 SQVTM, CDR2 ANQGSEA. The junction had 2 bases not matched to a gene; V was cut back by 3 bases and J by 4 bases. The CDR3 sequence is 13 residues long. The CDR3 nucleotides are TGCAGCGTTGATGAGCGGGAGGGAGAGACCCAGTACTTC. Translating gives CSVDEREGETQYF.

The chain carries TRBV28 and TRBJ2-7; D perhaps matches TRBD1 (6 bases). The CDR3 extends over 13 amino acids. V lost 7 bases and J lost 3, with 13 bases in between. Germline-derived CDR1 and CDR2 are MDHEN and SYDVKM. CDR3 DNA: TGTGCCAGCAATAGCCGGGACAACTACGAGCAGTACTTC. This codes for CASNSRDNYEQYF.

The chain uses TRBV21-1 and TRBJ1-4. TRBV21-1 constitutes a pseudogene. The length of the CDR3 is 14 residues. The CDR3 DNA reads as TGTGCCAGCAGCGCGGGACTTAGGGATGAAAAACTGTTTTTT. Translating it yields CASSAGLRDEKLFF.

The rearrangement uses TRBV29-1 and TRBJ2-2; D is unresolved. Between the trimmed V and J ends, which lost 1 base and 6 bases, there was a span of 12 bases. Looked up from germline, CDR1 is SQVTM and CDR2 is ANQGSEA. The CDR3 spans 14 residues. The CDR3 region has the DNA TGCAGCGTTGAAGGCTTACTGGTCTCCGGGGAGCTGTTTTTT. This sequence encodes CSVEGLLVSGELFF.

Note on this clone: The sample holds other DNA sequences that translate to the same CDR3. This rearrangement joins TRBV7-9 to TRBJ2-1, with TRBD2 matching 7 bases. Germline loops: CDR1 SEHNR, CDR2 FQNEAQ (reference sequence). Trimming took 3 bases from V and 2 from J; bases not matched to a gene: 4. The CDR3 covers 15 residues. CDR3 in amino acids: CASSLGGTPYNEQFF. The CDR3 DNA reads TGTGCCAGCAGCTTGGGGGGGACCCCCTACAATGAGCAGTTCTTC. The full variable domain, completed using reference TRBV7-9 and TRBJ2-1, is DTGVSQNPRHKITKRGQNVTFRCDPISEHNRLYWYRQTLGQGPEFLTYFQNEAQLEKSRLLSDRFSAERPKGSFSTLEIQRTEQGDSAMYLCASSLGGTPYNEQFFGPGTRLTVL.

The V call is TRBV11-2, the J call TRBJ1-5; D remains unclear. The germline V gene encodes CDR1 SGHAT and CDR2 FQNNGV. CDR3 size: 13 residues. Trimming took off 2 bases at V and 4 bases at J, with 6 bases between the two ends. The CDR3 DNA reads TGTGCCAGCAGCTTACGGAGAAATCAGCCCCAGCATTTT. Translation: CASSLRRNQPQHF.

The V gene is TRBV6-5, the J gene TRBJ1-2; D unclear. The germline V and J ends were trimmed by 10 bases and 3 bases, with 15 bases remaining between them. CDR1 and CDR2 from the germline V gene are MNHEY and SVGAGI. The CDR3 is 13 residues long. The CDR3 protein is CATKAGSDYGYTF. The CDR3 coding sequence is TGTGCCACAAAGGCCGGGTCTGACTATGGCTACACCTTC.

The sample holds one count of this clone. The CDR3 DNA reads TGTGCCAGCTCACCAACAAAAGGGACTAGTTCCCGCAATGAGCAGTTCTTC. This translates into CASSPTKGTSSRNEQFF. The chain recombines TRBV18 with TRBJ2-1; TRBD2 matches at 8 bases. CDR3 length: 17 residues. Germline CDR1 and CDR2: KGHSH and LQKENI. V was clipped by 2 bases and J by 6 bases; unmatched bases: 12.

The gene calls are TRBV20-1 and TRBJ2-3; no clear D gene. CDR1 and CDR2 (germline): DFQATT, SNEGSKA (reference sequence). This CDR3 has 11 amino acids. V was pared by 8 bases and J by 1 base, with 7 bases between. The CDR3 nucleotides are TGCAGTCCTGATGGCACAGATACGCAGTATTTT. Its translation: CSPDGTDTQYF.

This chain uses TRBV6-1 with TRBJ1-5, with a weak D call TRBD1 (6 bases). The germline V gene has CDR1 MNHNS and CDR2 SASEGT. The CDR3 loop spans 13 amino acids. Trimming pared 3 bases from V and 7 bases from J, leaving 10 bases between. This chain's CDR3 is CASSDRGGQPQHF. As DNA, the CDR3 is TGTGCCAGCAGTGACAGGGGTGGCCAGCCCCAGCATTTT.

This CDR3 reads CASSTQGKTYEQYF. The CDR3 region has the DNA TGTGCCAGCAGTACACAGGGAAAGACCTACGAGCAGTACTTC. The chain has TRBV27 and TRBJ2-7; D is possibly TRBD1 (6 bases). Trimming removed 5 bases at V and 2 bases at J, with 13 bases between. This CDR3 spans 14 amino acids. Germline V gene sequence: CDR1 MNHEY, CDR2 SMNVEV (reference sequence).

The rearrangement uses TRBV27 and TRBJ2-1; 12 nucleotides line up with TRBD1. Germline V lookup: CDR1 MNHEY, CDR2 SMNVEV (reference sequence). After removal of 6 bases from V and 8 bases from J, the junction contained 5 bases not matched to a gene. The CDR3 sequence is 14 residues long. CDR3 loop: CASSMGTGGHEQFF. CDR3 DNA: TGTGCCAGCAGCATGGGGACAGGGGGCCATGAGCAGTTCTTC.